This T cell receptor beta chain is from a study of molecular identifiers for immune sequencing clone quantification. Study-level information: Replicate runs used RNA from about 19,000 or 110,000 naive CD8 cells, which was split five ways into aliquots, and four of those aliquots were then sequenced.

This clonotype was observed at least ten times. What it recognizes is unknown. Study-wide results and caveats: The share of molecules held by clones above 20 RNA copies was over 99% in effector cells and under 1% in naive cells.

With listed TCR primers and previously described methods, bulk TCR libraries were prepared. TCRdb used MiXCR to reprocess the PCR reads, holding one entry per CDR3 protein. The table lists around 460,000 distinct CDR3 sequences, around 21% of them singletons. Germline CDR1 SGHRS, CDR2 YFSETQ. The V gene lost 4 bases and the J gene lost 1 base, with 14 bases spanning the gap. CDR3 length: 15 amino acids. The sequence came from a human donor in good health. Some libraries in this study had Jurkat cell RNA spiked in. The sequencing sample was made of naive CD8+ T cells from blood, with Jurkat cell RNA spiked in. Subset defined: FACS-sorted CD8+CD4-CCR7+CD45RA+ naive T cells. The chain couples TRBV5-1 to TRBJ2-5; D call uncertain. As DNA, the CDR3 is TGCGCCAGCAGCCCGACCGGCGCTATCCAAGAGACCCAGTACTTC. Encoded protein: CASSPTGAIQETQYF.